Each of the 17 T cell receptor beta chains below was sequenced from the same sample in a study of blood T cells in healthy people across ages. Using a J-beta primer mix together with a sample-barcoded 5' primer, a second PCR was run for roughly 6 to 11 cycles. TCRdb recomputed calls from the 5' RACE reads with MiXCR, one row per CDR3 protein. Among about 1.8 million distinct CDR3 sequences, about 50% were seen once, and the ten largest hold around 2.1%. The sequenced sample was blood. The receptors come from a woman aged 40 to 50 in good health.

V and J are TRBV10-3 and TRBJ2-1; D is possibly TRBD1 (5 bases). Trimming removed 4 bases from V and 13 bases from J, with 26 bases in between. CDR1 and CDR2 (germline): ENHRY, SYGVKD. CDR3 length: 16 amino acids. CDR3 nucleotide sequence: TGTGCCATCAGTGGATCTGTCGGCAGGGCCCCAGAGACCCAGTTCTTC. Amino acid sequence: CAISGSVGRAPETQFF.

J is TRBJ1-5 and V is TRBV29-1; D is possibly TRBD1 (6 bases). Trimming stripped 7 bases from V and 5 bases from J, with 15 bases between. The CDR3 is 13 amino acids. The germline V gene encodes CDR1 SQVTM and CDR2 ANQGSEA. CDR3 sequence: CSAGEGGYQPQHF. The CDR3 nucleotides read TGCAGCGCCGGGGAGGGGGGCTATCAGCCCCAGCATTTT. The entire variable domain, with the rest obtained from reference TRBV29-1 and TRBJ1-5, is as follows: SAVISQKPSRDICQRGTSLTIQCQVDSQVTMMFWYRQQPGQSLTLIATANQGSEATYESGFVIDKFPISRPNLTFSTLTVSNMSPEDSSIYLCSAGEGGYQPQHFGDGTRLSIL.

DNA of the CDR3: TGCGCCAGCAGCAGGAAGACAGAAGGTGCGGAACCGGGTCCCTATGGCTACACCTTC. It specifies CASSRKTEGAEPGPYGYTF. The rearrangement links TRBV5-1 to TRBJ1-2, with D tentatively TRBD1 (5 bases). Trimming pared 4 bases from V and 4 bases from J, leaving 29 bases between. Germline V gene data show CDR1 as SGHRS and CDR2 as YFSETQ. The CDR3 covers 19 residues. The whole variable domain, remainder taken from reference TRBV5-1 and TRBJ1-2, is KAGVTQTPRYLIKTRGQQVTLSCSPISGHRSVSWYQQTPGQGLQFLFEYFSETQRNKGNFPGRFSGRQFSNSRSEMNVSTLELGDSALYLCASSRKTEGAEPGPYGYTFGSGTRLTVV.

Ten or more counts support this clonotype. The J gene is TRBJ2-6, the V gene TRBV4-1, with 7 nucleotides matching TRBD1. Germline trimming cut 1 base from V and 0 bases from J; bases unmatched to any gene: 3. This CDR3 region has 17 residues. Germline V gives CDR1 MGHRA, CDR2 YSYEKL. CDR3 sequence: CASSQGNRGSGANVLTF. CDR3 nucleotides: TGCGCCAGCAGCCAAGGAAACAGGGGCTCTGGGGCCAACGTCCTGACTTTC.

CDR3 region: CAISADSGLSYEQYF. The CDR3, as DNA: TGTGCCATCAGTGCTGACAGCGGCCTGTCCTACGAGCAGTACTTC. The V call is TRBV10-3, the J call TRBJ2-7, with D perhaps matching TRBD1 or TRBD2 (5 bases each). Trimming removed 4 bases at V and 1 base at J, with 14 bases between. Germline lookup yields CDR1 ENHRY and CDR2 SYGVKD. The CDR3 totals 15 residues.

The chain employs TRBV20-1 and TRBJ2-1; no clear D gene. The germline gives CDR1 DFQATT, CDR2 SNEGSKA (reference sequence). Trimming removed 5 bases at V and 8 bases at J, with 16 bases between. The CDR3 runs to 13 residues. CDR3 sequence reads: CSAARTPLDEQFF. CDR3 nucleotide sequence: TGCAGTGCTGCAAGGACGCCTTTGGATGAGCAGTTCTTC.

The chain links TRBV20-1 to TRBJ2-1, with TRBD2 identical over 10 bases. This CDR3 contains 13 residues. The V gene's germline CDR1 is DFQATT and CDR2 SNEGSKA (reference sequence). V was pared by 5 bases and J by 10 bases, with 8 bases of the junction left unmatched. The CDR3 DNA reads TGCAGTGCTTTCCGGACTAGCGGCTTCGAGCAGTTCTTC. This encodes CSAFRTSGFEQFF.

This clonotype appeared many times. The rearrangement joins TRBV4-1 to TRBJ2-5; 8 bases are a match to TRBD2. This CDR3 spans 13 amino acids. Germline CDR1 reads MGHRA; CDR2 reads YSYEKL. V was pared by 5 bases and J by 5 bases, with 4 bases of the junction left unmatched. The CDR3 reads CASSVQRGETQYF. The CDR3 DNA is TGCGCCAGCAGCGTGCAGCGGGGGGAGACCCAGTACTTC.

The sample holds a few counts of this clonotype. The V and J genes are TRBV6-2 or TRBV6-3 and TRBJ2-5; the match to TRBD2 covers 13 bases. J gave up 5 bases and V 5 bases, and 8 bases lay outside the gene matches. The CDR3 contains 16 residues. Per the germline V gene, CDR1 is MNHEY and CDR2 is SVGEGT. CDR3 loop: CASSRTSGGTRETQYF. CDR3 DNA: TGTGCCAGCAGTCGGACTAGCGGGGGAACACGGGAGACCCAGTACTTC.

The CDR3 coding sequence is TGTGCCAGCAGCTCAGAAGGCCTCGGCCAGGATACGCAGTATTTT. This gives the protein CASSSEGLGQDTQYF. The chain carries TRBV6-4 and TRBJ2-3, with D unresolved. Trimming left V 6 bases short and J 6 bases short, with 19 bases between. The CDR3 runs to 15 residues. Looked up from germline, CDR1 is MRHNA and CDR2 is SNTAGT.

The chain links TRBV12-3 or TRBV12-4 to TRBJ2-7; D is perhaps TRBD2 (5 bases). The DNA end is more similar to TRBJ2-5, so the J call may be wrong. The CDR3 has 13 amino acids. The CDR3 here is CASSVVLEETQYF. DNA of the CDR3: TGTGCCAGCAGTGTAGTACTAGAAGAGACCCAGTACTTC.

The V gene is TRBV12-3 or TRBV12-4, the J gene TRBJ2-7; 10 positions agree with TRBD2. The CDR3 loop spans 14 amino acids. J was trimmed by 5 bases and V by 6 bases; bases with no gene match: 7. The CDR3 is CASRFSGTSDEQYF. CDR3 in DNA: TGTGCCAGCAGATTTTCCGGGACTAGCGACGAGCAGTACTTC.

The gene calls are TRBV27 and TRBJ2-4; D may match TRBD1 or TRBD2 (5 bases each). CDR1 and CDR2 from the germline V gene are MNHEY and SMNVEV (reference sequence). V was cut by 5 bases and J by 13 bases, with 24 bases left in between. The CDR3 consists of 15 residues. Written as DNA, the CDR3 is TGTGCCAGCAGTCCACAAGGGGATAAATATTGGGAGCAGTACTTC. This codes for CASSPQGDKYWEQYF.

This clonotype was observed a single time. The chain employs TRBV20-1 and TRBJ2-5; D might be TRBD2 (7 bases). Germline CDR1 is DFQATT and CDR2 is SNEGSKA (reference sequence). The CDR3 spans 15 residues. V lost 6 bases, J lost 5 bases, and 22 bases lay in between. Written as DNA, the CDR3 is TGCAGTGCCCAGAGGGGGGAGCGGGGAGTGGAGACCCAGTACTTC. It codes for CSAQRGERGVETQYF.

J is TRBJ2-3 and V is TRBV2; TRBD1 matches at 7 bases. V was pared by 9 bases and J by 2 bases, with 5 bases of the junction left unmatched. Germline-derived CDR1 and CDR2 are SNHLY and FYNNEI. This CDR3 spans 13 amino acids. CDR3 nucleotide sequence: TGTGCCAGACGACAGGGAAACACAGATACGCAGTATTTT. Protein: CARRQGNTDTQYF.

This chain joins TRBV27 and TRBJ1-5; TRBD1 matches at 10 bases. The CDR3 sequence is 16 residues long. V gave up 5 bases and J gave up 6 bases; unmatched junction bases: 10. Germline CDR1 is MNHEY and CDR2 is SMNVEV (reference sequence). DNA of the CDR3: TGTGCCAGCAGTCCCGGGACAGGGGAACGCGGTCAGCCCCAGCATTTT. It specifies CASSPGTGERGQPQHF.

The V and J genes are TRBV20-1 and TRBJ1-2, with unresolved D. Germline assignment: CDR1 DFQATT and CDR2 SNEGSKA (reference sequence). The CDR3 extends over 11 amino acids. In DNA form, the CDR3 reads TGCAGCGTGCGGGATAACTATGGCTACACCTTC. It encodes CSVRDNYGYTF.